The 9 T cell receptor beta chains given below trace back to one sample, sequenced in a study of cytomegalovirus exposure and HLA in healthy donors. Researchers ran the PCR with 60 Vbeta and 13 Jbeta primers. Here immunoSEQ multiplex PCR was the method, and the copy in TCRdb shows in-frame clones only, minus some. The table lists about 160,000 clones. The sequenced sample was PBMCs. Every receptor here comes from a man between 25 and 39 years old in good health and CMV-seronegative.

This chain joins TRBV6-1 and TRBJ2-1; 13 bases match TRBD2. Trimming at V came to 4 bases and at J to 4 bases, leaving 13 bases not matched to a gene. Germline V lookup: CDR1 MNHNS, CDR2 SASEGT. This CDR3 comprises 19 residues. This CDR3 reads CASSGGKTSGRTRYNEQFF. DNA of the CDR3: TGTGCCAGCAGTGGGGGAAAGACTAGCGGGAGGACACGATACAATGAGCAGTTCTTC.

This chain links TRBV18 with TRBJ1-4; a possible D gene is TRBD1 (5 bases). The germline V and J ends were trimmed by 1 base and 4 bases, with 10 bases remaining between them. Germline assignment: CDR1 KGHSH and CDR2 LQKENI. This CDR3 comprises 15 residues. CDR3 nucleotides: TGTGCCAGCTCACCACAGTTCCAGGGTAATGAAAAACTGTTTTTT. This sequence encodes CASSPQFQGNEKLFF.

The CDR3 nucleotides read TGTGCCAGCAGTGAATATAGGGGCGCGTACACTGAAGCTTTCTTT. This gives the protein CASSEYRGAYTEAFF. The rearrangement uses TRBV25-1 and TRBJ1-1; tentatively, D is TRBD1 (5 bases). The germline V gene has CDR1 MGHDK and CDR2 SYGVNS. The V end was cut by 0 bases, the J end by 3 bases, with 11 bases between. The CDR3 extends over 15 amino acids.

This rearrangement joins TRBV7-2 to TRBJ1-1; D not certain. This CDR3 contains 13 residues. Germline CDR1 SGHTA, CDR2 FQGNSA. V dropped 5 bases and J dropped 1 base, with 8 bases sitting between them. DNA for the CDR3: TGTGCCAGCAGCACGGGAAGGAACACTGAAGCTTTCTTT. Translated, it gives CASSTGRNTEAFF.

The chain uses TRBV5-1 and TRBJ2-3; TRBD2 is a possible D gene (5 bases). V lost 0 bases and J lost 0, with 5 bases in between. The CDR3 contains 14 residues. Germline V gene sequence: CDR1 SGHRS, CDR2 YFSETQ. CDR3 coding DNA: TGCGCCAGCAGCTTGGGCGGGAGCACAGATACGCAGTATTTT. This translates into CASSLGGSTDTQYF.

The chain couples TRBV7-9 to TRBJ2-6; D might be TRBD1 (6 bases). Trimming cost V 8 bases and J 4 bases, with 12 bases left between them. Germline values: CDR1 SEHNR, CDR2 FQNEAQ (reference sequence). This CDR3 has 14 amino acids. The CDR3 protein is CASEDRSGANVLTF. The CDR3 DNA is TGTGCCAGCGAAGACAGGTCAGGGGCCAACGTCCTGACTTTC.

This chain joins TRBV14 and TRBJ2-1; 7 nucleotides agree with TRBD1. The germline V gene has CDR1 SGHDN and CDR2 FVKESK. V shed 0 bases, J shed 4 bases, and the junction held 6 bases outside the gene matches. The CDR3 has 16 amino acids. The CDR3 loop is CASSQDQGEWYNEQFF. The CDR3 DNA reads as TGTGCCAGCAGCCAAGATCAGGGGGAGTGGTACAATGAGCAGTTCTTC. The variable domain in full, with the rest retrieved from reference TRBV14 and TRBJ2-1, is EAGVTQFPSHSVIEKGQTVTLRCDPISGHDNLYWYRRVMGKEIKFLLHFVKESKQDESGMPNNRFLAERTGGTYSTLKVQPAELEDSGVYFCASSQDQGEWYNEQFFGPGTRLTVL.

The chain uses TRBV28 and TRBJ2-3, with D possibly TRBD2 on 6 matching bases. The CDR3 spans 14 residues. The germline V gene encodes CDR1 MDHEN and CDR2 SYDVKM. V was trimmed by 5 bases and J by 8 bases, leaving 17 bases between them. The CDR3 sequence: CASSPGREPSTQYF. In nucleotides, the CDR3 is TGTGCCAGCAGTCCCGGACGGGAGCCGAGTACGCAGTATTTT. Together with reference TRBV28 and TRBJ2-3, the CDR3 gives the full variable domain: DVKVTQSSRYLVKRTGEKVFLECVQDMDHENMFWYRQDPGLGLRLIYFSYDVKMKEKGDIPEGYSVSREKKERFSLILESASTNQTSMYLCASSPGREPSTQYFGPGTRLTVL.

The genes are TRBV4-2 and TRBJ2-7; 7 bases line up with TRBD1. After removal of 8 bases from V and 3 bases from J, the junction contained 13 bases not matched to a gene. CDR3 length: 15 amino acids. In germline, CDR1 is LGHNA, CDR2 YNFKEQ. CDR3 nucleotide sequence: TGTGCCAGCGGCTATAATGGAGACAGGGACTACGAGCAGTACTTC. It codes for CASGYNGDRDYEQYF.